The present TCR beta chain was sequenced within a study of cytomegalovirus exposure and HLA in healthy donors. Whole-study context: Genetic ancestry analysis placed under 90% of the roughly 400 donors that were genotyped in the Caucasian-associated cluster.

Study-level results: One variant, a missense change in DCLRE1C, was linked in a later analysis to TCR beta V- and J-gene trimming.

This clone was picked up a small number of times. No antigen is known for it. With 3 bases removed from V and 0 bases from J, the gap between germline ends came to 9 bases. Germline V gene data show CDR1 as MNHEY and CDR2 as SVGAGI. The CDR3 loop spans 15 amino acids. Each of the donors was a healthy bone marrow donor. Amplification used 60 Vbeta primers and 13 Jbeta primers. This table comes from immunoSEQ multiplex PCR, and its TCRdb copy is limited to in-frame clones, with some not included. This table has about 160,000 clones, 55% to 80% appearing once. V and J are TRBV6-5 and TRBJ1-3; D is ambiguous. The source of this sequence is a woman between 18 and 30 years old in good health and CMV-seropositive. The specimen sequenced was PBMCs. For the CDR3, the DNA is TGTGCCAGCAGTTATAACAGCTTCTCTGGAAACACCATATATTTT. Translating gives CASSYNSFSGNTIYF.